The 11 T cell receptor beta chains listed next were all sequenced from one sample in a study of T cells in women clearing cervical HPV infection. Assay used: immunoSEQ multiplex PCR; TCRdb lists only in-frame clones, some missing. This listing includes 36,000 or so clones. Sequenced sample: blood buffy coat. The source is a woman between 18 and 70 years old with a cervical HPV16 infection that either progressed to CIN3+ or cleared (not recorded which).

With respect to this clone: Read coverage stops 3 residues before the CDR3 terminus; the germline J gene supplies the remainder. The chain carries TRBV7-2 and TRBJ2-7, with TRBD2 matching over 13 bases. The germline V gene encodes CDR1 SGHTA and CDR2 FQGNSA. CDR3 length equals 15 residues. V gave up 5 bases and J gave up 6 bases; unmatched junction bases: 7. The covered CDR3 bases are TGTGCCAGCAGCCTCACCGGGACTAGCGGGGCCGAG. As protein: CASSLTGTSGAE. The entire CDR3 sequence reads CASSLTGTSGAEQYF.

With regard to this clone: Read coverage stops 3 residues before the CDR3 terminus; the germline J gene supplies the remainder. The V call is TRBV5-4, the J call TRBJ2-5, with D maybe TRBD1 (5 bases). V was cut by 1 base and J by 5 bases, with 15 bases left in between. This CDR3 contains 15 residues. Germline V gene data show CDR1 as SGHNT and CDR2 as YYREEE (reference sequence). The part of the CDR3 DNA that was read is TGTGCCAGCAGCTTGAAAGCAGGGCGTCCGGAGACC. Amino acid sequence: CASSLKAGRPET. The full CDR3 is CASSLKAGRPETQYF. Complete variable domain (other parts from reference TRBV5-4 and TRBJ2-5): ETGVTQSPTHLIKTRGQQVTLRCSSQSGHNTVSWYQQALGQGPQFIFQYYREEENGRGNFPPRFSGLQFPNYSSELNVNALELDDSALYLCASSLKAGRPETQYFGPGTRLLVL.

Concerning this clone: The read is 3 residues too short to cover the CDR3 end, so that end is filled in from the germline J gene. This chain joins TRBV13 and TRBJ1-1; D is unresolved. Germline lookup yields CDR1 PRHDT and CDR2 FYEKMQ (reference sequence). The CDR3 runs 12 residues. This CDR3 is CASSLHPREAFF. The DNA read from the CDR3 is TGTGCCAGCAGCTTACACCCCCGGGAA.

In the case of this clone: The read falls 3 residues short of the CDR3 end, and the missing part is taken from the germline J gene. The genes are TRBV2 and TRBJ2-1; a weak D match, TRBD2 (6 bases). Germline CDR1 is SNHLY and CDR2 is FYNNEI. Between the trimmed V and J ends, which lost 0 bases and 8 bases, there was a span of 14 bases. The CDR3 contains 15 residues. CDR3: CASSEALTSNDEQFF. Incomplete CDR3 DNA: TGTGCCAGCAGTGAAGCGCTTACTAGCAACGATGAG.

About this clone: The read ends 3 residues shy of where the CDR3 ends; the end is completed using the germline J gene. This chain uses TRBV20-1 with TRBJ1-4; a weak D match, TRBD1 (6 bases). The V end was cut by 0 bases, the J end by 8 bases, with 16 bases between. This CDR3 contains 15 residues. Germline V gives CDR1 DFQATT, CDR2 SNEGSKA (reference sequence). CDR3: CSARDHGGAREKLFF. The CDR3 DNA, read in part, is TGCAGTGCTAGAGATCATGGGGGGGCAAGGGAAAAA.

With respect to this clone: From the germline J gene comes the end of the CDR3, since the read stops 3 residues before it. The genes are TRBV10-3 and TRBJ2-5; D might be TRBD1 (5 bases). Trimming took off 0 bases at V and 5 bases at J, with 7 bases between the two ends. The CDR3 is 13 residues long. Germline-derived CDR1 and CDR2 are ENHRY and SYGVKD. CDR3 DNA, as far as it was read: TGTGCCATCAGTGAGTCGCCAGGGGAGACC. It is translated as CAISESPGET. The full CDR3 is CAISESPGETQYF.

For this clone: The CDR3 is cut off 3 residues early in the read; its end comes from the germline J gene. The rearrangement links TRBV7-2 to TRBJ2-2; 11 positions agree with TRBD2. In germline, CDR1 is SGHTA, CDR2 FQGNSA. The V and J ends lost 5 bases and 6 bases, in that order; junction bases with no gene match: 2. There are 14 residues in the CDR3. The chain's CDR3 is CASSKGLAAGELFF. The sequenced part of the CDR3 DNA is TGTGCCAGCAGCAAGGGACTAGCGGCCGGGGAG.

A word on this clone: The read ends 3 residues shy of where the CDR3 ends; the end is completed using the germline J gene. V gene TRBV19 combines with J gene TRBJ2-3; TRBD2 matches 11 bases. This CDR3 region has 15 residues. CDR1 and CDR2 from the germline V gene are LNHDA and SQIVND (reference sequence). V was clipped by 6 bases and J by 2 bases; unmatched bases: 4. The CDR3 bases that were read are TGTGCCAGTAGCTCTAGCGGGGGGATCACAGATACG. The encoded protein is CASSSSGGITDT. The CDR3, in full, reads CASSSSGGITDTQYF.

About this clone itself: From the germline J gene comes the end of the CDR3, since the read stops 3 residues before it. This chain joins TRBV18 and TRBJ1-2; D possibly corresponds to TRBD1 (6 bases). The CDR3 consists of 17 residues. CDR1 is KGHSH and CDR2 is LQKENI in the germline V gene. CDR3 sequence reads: CASSPKQGQRSTDTYTF. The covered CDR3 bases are TGTGCCAGCTCACCAAAACAGGGTCAAAGAAGCACAGATACC.

The CDR3 sequence: CASSFRTEGYEQYF. The part of the CDR3 DNA that was read is TGCGCCAGCAGCTTTCGGACAGAAGGCTACGAG. This chain joins TRBV5-1 and TRBJ2-7; possibly TRBD1 for D (6 bases). The read stops 3 residues short of the end of the CDR3; the missing end is completed from the germline J gene. In germline, CDR1 is SGHRS, CDR2 YFSETQ. V was shortened by 2 bases and J by 3 bases, with 12 bases between the two germline ends. The CDR3 has 14 amino acids.

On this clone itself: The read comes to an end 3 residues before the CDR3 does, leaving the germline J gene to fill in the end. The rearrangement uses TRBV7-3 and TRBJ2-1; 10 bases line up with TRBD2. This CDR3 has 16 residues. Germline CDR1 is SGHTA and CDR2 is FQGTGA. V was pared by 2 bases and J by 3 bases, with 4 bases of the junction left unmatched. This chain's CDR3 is CASSLVAGGIYNEQFF. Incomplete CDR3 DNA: TGTGCCAGCAGCTTAGTAGCGGGGGGCATCTACAATGAG.